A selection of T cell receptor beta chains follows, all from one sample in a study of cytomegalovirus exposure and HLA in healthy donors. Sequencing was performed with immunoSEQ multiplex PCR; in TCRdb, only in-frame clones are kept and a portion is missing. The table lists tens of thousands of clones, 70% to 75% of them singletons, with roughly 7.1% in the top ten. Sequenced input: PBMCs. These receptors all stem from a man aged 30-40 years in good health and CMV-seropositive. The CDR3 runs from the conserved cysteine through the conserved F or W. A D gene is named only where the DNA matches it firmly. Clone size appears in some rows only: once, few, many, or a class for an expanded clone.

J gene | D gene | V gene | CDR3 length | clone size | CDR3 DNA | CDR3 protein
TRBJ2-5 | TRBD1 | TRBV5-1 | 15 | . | TGCGCCAGCAGCTTGGGGGACAGGGACAAAGAGACCCAGTACTTC | CASSLGDRDKETQYF
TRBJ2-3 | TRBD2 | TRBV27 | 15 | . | TGTGCCAGCAGACCAGCGGGGGGGGCTATAAGTCCGCAGTATTTT | CASRPAGGAISPQYF
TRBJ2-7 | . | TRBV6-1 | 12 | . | TGTGCCAGCAGTAAACAGGGCTACGAGCAGTACTTC | CASSKQGYEQYF
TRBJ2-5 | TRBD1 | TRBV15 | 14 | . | TGTGCCACCAGCAGAGATTTACAGGGGGAGACCCAGTACTTC | CATSRDLQGETQYF
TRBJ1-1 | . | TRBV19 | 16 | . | TGTGCCAGTAGTATTAAAGGGAGGAGCGAAAACACTGAAGCTTTCTTT | CASSIKGRSENTEAFF
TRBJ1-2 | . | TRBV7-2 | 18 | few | TGTGCCAGCAGCTTAGAATTTGGGCATAAGTTAAGTCACTATGGCTACACCTTC | CASSLEFGHKLSHYGYTF
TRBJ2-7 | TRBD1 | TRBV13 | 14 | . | TGTGCCAGCAGCCGCGGACAGGGCGACTACGAGCAGTACTTC | CASSRGQGDYEQYF
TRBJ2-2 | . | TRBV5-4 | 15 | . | TGTGCCAGCAGCCTTGGGGCGATAAACACCGGGGAGCTGTTTTTT | CASSLGAINTGELFF
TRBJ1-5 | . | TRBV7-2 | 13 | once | TGTGCCAGCAGCCCAGGTAACCAACAGCCCCAGCATTTT | CASSPGNQQPQHF
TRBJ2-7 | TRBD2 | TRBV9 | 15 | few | TGTGCCAGCAGCGTAGCCCCCGCGGGGGGCTACGAGCAGTACTTC | CASSVAPAGGYEQYF
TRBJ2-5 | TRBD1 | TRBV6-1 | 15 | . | TGTGCCAGCAGAGCCGGGACAGGGGGTCAGGAGACCCAGTACTTC | CASRAGTGGQETQYF
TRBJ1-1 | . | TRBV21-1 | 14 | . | TGTGCCAGCAGGGCGACAGGGTTGAACACTGAAGCTTTCTTT | CASRATGLNTEAFF
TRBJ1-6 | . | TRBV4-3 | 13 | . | TGCGCCAGCAGCCAAGATCTTCAGGGCCTGCTCCACTTT | CASSQDLQGLLHF
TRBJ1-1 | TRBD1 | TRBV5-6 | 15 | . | TGTGCCAGCAGCTTGCCGGGACAGGGGGCGCCGAGGGCTTTCTTT | CASSLPGQGAPRAFF
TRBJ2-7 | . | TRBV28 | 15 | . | TGTGCCAGCAGGCTCGGGATAGGGATCAACTACGAGCAGTACTTC | CASRLGIGINYEQYF
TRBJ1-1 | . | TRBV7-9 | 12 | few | TGTGCCAGCAGCTCCCCTGTGACTGAAGCTTTCTTT | CASSSPVTEAFF
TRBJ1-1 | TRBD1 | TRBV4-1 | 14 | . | TGCGCCAGCAGCCAGAACAGGGGGCCTACTGAAGCTTTCTTT | CASSQNRGPTEAFF
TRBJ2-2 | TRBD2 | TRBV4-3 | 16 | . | TGCGCCAGCAGCCAAGCGGCTAGCGGGGATGGCGGGGAGCTGTTTTTT | CASSQAASGDGGELFF
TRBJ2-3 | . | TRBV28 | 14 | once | TGTGCCAGCAGTTTCAGAAGTAGCACAGATACGCAGTATTTT | CASSFRSSTDTQYF
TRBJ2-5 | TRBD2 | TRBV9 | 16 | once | TGTGCCAGCAGCGCGCCCCCGTGGGGGGGTCAAGAGACCCAGTACTTC | CASSAPPWGGQETQYF
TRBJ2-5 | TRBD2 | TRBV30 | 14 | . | TGTGCCTGGAGTAGACTAGCGGGGCAAGAGACCCAGTACTTC | CAWSRLAGQETQYF
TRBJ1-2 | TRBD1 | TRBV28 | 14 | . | TGTGCCAGCAGTTTTTTTAGGGGGCTTTATGGCTACACCTTC | CASSFFRGLYGYTF
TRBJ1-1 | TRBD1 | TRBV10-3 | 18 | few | TGTGCCATCAGTCCTTCGACAGGGACCCCGTCTTTAAACACTGAAGCTTTCTTT | CAISPSTGTPSLNTEAFF
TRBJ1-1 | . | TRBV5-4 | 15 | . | TGTGCCAGCAGCAATACAGGTGCTATGAACACTGAAGCTTTCTTT | CASSNTGAMNTEAFF
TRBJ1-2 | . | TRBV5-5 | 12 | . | TGTGCCAGCAGCTTAGGCGGAGGCGGCTACACCTTC | CASSLGGGGYTF
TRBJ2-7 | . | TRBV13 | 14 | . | TGTGCCAGCAGCTTTCGGCGGTCGTCCTACGAGCAGTACTTC | CASSFRRSSYEQYF
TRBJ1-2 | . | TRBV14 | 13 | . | . | CASSQDFVGRGTF
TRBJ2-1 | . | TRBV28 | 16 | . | TGTGCCAGCAGTTTCTGGCGGGCCGGCTCCTACAATGAGCAGTTCTTC | CASSFWRAGSYNEQFF
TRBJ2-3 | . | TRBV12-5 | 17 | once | TGTGCTAGTGGTTTGGCCAACGCGATAGGGGGCACAGATACGCAGTATTTT | CASGLANAIGGTDTQYF
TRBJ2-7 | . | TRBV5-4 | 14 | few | TGTGCCAGCAGTTTTGCTACAGGGTCCTACGAGCAGTACTTC | CASSFATGSYEQYF
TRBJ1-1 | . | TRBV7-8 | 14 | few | TGTGCCAGCAGCTTACGCGACAGCCCCACTGAAGCTTTCTTT | CASSLRDSPTEAFF
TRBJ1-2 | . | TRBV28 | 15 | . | TGTGCCAGCAGTTTAGGAGGCGAGCTCCGCTATGGCTACACCTTC | CASSLGGELRYGYTF